Included here is one TCR beta chain sequence, with context. Its antigen is still unknown. RNA, once extracted, was reverse transcribed into cDNA for use as the sequencing template. The data were produced by immunoSEQ multiplex PCR, yet TCRdb's version contains in-frame clones alone and is incomplete. This table holds 130,000 to 150,000 clones, 65% to 90% found once. Indicated treatment: oral pan-JAK inhibitor, 5-10 mg twice daily. This sample was included in a study of CD8+ T cells in alopecia areata. Study-wide context: Tofacitinib continued for 6 to 18 months and was then withheld for 6 months. Affected scalp percentage set treated patients' severity scores. Study-level results: Scalp sequencing also captures normal skin's resident alphabeta T cells. Only one nonresponder was present, which leaves the link between baseline CD8+ expansion and response uncertain.

The CDR3 is 12 residues long. Losses at the gene ends were 5 bases for V and 2 bases for J; bases not matched to a gene: 0. The V gene's germline CDR1 is SGHNT and CDR2 YYREEE (reference sequence). This specimen consisted of CD8+ T cells sorted from blood, obtained at week 4, from a patient treated with tofacitinib. The chain couples TRBV5-4 to TRBJ2-5; 7 bases fit TRBD1. This TCR was recovered from a human donor with alopecia areata. The CDR3 sequence: CASRGQQETQYF. The CDR3 coding sequence is TGTGCCAGCAGGGGACAGCAAGAGACCCAGTACTTC. Combining the CDR3 with reference TRBV5-4 and TRBJ2-5 gives the whole variable domain ETGVTQSPTHLIKTRGQQVTLRCSSQSGHNTVSWYQQALGQGPQFIFQYYREEENGRGNFPPRFSGLQFPNYSSELNVNALELDDSALYLCASRGQQETQYFGPGTRLLVL.